Sequencing of this T cell receptor beta chain was carried out in a study of beta chain features in type 1 diabetes. Overall study context: Age, gender, cell numbers and subset yield matched between patients and controls.

V lost 3 bases and J lost 0, with 12 bases in between. There are 15 residues in the CDR3. Germline values: CDR1 SEHNR, CDR2 FQNEAQ (reference sequence). Every donor provided one heparinised blood draw, which averaged about 110 mL. The isolated RNA, all of it, was reverse transcribed, so expressed TCRB transcripts were what got sequenced. Measured with immunoSEQ multiplex PCR; TCRdb has only the in-frame clones, and not every one. This table holds 200,000 to 250,000 clones, roughly 9.6% found once. The sequence came from a woman aged 18-29 years in good health. Sequencing was carried out using naive CD4+ T cells from blood. The chain recombines TRBV7-9 with TRBJ2-7, with D possibly matching TRBD1 (5 bases). CDR3 DNA: TGTGCCAGCAGCTTGAGGCAGGGTAGCTCCTACGAGCAGTACTTC. Encoded protein: CASSLRQGSSYEQYF.